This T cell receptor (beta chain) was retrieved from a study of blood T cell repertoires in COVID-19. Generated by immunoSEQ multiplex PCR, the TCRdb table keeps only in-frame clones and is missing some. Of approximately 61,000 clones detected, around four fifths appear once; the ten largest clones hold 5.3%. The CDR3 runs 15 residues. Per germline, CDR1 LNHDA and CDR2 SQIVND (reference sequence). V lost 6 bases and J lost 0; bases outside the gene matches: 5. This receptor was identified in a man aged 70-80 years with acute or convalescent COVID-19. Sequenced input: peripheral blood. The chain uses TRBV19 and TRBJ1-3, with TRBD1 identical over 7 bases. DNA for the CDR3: TGTGCCAGTAGACGACAGGGCCTCTCTGGAAACACCATATATTTT. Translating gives CASRRQGLSGNTIYF.